Many counts were recorded for the clone carrying this T cell receptor beta chain. Antigen unknown. V was pared by 5 bases and J by 9 bases, with 9 bases of the junction left unmatched. The CDR3 extends over 15 amino acids. Germline V gives CDR1 SGHVS, CDR2 FNYEAQ. This record belongs to a study of human T cells and chemical hapten exposure. Study observations and caveats: Alopecia in the donors means their immune response may deviate from healthy people's.

Using its own MiXCR run on the RACE reads, TCRdb lists one record per CDR3 protein. Of fewer than 90,000 distinct CDR3 sequences listed, about 6.6% were seen once; the top ten hold 1.3%. Time point given: patch test 2, 6 weeks after DPC sensitization. Stated treatment: therapeutic diphenylcyclopropenone sensitization with weekly scalp DPC. Researchers extracted total RNA from unfractionated whole blood. This rearrangement joins TRBV7-6 to TRBJ1-6, with 8 bases fitting TRBD1. This clonotype was obtained from a woman aged 25 to 39 with alopecia areata. Some clones in this sample may be carry-over from other donors' samples. The sequencing used whole blood, collected in connection with sensitization to the hapten diphenylcyclopropenone (DPC). The CDR3 bases are TGTGCCAGCAGCCGCTCGACAGGGGAACTTTCACCCCTCCACTTT. Translating it yields CASSRSTGELSPLHF.